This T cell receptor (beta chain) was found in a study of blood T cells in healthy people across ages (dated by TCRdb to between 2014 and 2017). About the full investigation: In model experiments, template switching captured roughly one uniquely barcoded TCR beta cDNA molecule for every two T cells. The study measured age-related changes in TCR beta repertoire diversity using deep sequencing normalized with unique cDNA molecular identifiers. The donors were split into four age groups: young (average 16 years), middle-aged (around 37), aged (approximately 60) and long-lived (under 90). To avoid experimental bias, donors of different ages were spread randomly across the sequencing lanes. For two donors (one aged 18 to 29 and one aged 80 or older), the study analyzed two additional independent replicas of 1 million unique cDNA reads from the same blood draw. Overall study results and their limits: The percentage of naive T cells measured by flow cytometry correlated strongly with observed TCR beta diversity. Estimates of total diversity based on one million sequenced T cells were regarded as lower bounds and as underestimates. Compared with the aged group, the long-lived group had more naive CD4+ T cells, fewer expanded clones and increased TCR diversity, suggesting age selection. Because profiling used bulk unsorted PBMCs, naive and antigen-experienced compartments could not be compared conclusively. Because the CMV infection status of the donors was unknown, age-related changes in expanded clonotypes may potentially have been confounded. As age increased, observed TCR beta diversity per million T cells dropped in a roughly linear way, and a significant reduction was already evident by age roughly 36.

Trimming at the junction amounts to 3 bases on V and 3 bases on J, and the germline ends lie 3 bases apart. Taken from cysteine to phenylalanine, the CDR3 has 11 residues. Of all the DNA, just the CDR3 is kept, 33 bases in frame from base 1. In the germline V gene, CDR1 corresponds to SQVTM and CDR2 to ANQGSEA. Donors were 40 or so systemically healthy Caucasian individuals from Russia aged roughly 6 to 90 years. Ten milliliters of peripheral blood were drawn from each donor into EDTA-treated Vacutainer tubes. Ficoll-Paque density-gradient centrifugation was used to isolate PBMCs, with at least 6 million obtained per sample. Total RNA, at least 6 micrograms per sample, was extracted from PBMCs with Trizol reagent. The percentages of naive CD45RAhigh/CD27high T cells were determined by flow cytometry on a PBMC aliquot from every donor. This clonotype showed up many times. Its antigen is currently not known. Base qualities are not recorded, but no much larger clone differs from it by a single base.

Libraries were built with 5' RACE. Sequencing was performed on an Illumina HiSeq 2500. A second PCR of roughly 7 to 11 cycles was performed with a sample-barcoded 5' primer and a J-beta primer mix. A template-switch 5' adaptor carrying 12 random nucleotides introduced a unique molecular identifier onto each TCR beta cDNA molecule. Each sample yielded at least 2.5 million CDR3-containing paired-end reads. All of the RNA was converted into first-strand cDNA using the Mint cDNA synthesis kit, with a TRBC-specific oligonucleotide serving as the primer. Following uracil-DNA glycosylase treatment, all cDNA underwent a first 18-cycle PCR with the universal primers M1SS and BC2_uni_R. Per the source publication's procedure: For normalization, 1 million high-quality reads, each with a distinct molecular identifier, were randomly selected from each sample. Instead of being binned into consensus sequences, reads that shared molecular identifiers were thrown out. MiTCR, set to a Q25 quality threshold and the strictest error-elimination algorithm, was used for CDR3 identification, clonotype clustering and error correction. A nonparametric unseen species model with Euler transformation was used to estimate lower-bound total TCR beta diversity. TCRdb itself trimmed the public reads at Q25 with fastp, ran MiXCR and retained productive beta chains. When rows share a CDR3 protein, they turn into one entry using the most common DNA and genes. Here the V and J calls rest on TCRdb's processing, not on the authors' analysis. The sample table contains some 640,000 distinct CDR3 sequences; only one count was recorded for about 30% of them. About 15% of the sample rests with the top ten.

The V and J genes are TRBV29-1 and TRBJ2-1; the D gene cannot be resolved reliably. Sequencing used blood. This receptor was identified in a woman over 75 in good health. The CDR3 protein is CSVEYYNEQFF. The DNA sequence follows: TGCAGCGTTGAGTACTACAATGAGCAGTTCTTC.